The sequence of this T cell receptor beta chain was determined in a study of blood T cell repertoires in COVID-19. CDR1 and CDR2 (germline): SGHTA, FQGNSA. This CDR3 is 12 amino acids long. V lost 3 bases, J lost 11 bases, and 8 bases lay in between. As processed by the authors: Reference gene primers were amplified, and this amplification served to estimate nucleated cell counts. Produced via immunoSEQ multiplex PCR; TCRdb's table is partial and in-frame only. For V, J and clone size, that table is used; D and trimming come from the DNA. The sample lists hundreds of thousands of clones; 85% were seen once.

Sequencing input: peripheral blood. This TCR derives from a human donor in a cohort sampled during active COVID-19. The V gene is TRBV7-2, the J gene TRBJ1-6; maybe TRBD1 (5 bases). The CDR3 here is CASSLAGPPLHF. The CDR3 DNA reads TGTGCCAGCAGCTTGGCGGGGCCACCCCTCCACTTT.